This is a list of T cell receptor beta chains from one sample in a study of Graves' ophthalmopathy and Graves' hyperthyroidism. Via MiXCR, TCRdb re-called the multiplex PCR reads, giving one row per CDR3 protein. The sample lists about 740,000 distinct CDR3 sequences; around 40% were seen once. The sample consisted of peripheral blood. The origin of the receptors is an adult man with Graves' ophthalmopathy. Both conserved end residues are part of each CDR3. A D gene is named only where the DNA matches it firmly. A clone size is listed for some rows: how often the clone was seen (once, few, many), or a class if it is expanded.

TRBV27	TRBJ1-6	.	.	TGTGCCAGCAGTTTAGGGCCCGACGGTAATTCACCCCTCCACTTT	CASSLGPDGNSPLHF
TRBV25-1	TRBJ1-2	.	.	TGTGCCACCGGGACGGCTACATATGGCTACACCTTC	CATGTATYGYTF
TRBV25-1	TRBJ2-2	.	.	TGTGCCAGCAGTTTCAGACGAGCAGACAACACCGGGGAGCTGTTTTTT	CASSFRRADNTGELFF
TRBV19	TRBJ1-5	few	.	TGTGCCAGTAGTAAAGACAGGCGGCAGCCCCAGCATTTT	CASSKDRRQPQHF
TRBV7-9	TRBJ1-6	.	.	TGTGCCAGCAGCTCCGGGTTGGGCAATTCACCCCTCCACTTT	CASSSGLGNSPLHF
TRBV7-7	TRBJ1-5	.	TRBD1	TGTGCCAGCAGCCTCTCCGGACAGGGCACTCAGCCCCAGCATTTT	CASSLSGQGTQPQHF
TRBV7-8	TRBJ1-5	many	.	TGTGCCAGCAGCGAAAACGTTGGGGATCAGCCCCAGCATTTT	CASSENVGDQPQHF
TRBV2	TRBJ1-3	many	.	TGTGCCAGCAGTGAGGGCCTTGGAAACACCATATATTTT	CASSEGLGNTIYF
TRBV10-3	TRBJ2-2	few	.	TGTGCCATCAGTGATACCGGCAGGGATCGCACCGGGGAGCTGTTTTTT	CAISDTGRDRTGELFF
TRBV25-1	TRBJ2-2	.	.	TGTGCCAGCAGTTTAAGCATGAACACCGGGGAGCTGTTTTTT	CASSLSMNTGELFF
TRBV7-3	TRBJ1-6	.	.	TGCGCCAGCAGCTTTGGTGACAGTACCAATTCACCCCTCCACTTT	CASSFGDSTNSPLHF
TRBV11-2	TRBJ2-5	.	.	TGTGCCAGCAGCTTTGGATCCCCTGGGGTTACGTACCAAGAGACCCAGTACTTC	CASSFGSPGVTYQETQYF
TRBV9	TRBJ1-5	.	TRBD1	TGTGCCAGCAGCGCAGACAGGGGCTTGCAGCCCCAGCATTTT	CASSADRGLQPQHF
TRBV20-1	TRBJ1-6	.	.	TGCAGTGCCCATGACAGGAGCTCCTATAATTCACCCCTCCACTTT	CSAHDRSSYNSPLHF
TRBV2	TRBJ2-7	.	.	TGTGCCAGCAGACCCGACTCCTACGAGCAGTACTTC	CASRPDSYEQYF
TRBV4-3	TRBJ1-2	.	.	TGCGCCAGCGGGCGGGCAGGGGACTATGGCTACACCTTC	CASGRAGDYGYTF
TRBV7-2	TRBJ2-6	.	.	TGTGCCAGCAGCTTTGCGCTGGACACAGCCTACGTCCTGACTTTC	CASSFALDTAYVLTF
TRBV29-1	TRBJ2-7	once	TRBD2	TGCAGCGTTGGACTAGCGGGATGGTACAATGAGCAGTACTTC	CSVGLAGWYNEQYF
TRBV12-3/TRBV12-4	TRBJ1-1	.	.	TGTGCCAGTCGGGCATTTAGGGGGGACACTGAAGCTTTCTTT	CASRAFRGDTEAFF
TRBV10-3	TRBJ1-1	.	.	TGTGCCAGCAGTACAGGGTACGGCACTGAAGCTTTCTTT	CASSTGYGTEAFF
TRBV10-3	TRBJ2-6	few	TRBD1	TGTGCCAGCAGTCTGGACAGGATATACTCTGGGGCCAACGTCCTGACTTTC	CASSLDRIYSGANVLTF
TRBV7-9	TRBJ2-7	.	.	TGTGCCAGCAGCGGCGGAGGATCTCTCTACGAGCAGTACTTC	CASSGGGSLYEQYF
TRBV5-1	TRBJ2-5	few	TRBD1	TGCGCCAGCAGTCTGGGACAGGTTTACCAAGAGACCCAGTACTTC	CASSLGQVYQETQYF
TRBV30	TRBJ1-5	many	.	TGTGCCTGGAGTGTACCTCACCTTAATCAGCCCCAGCATTTT	CAWSVPHLNQPQHF
TRBV25-1	TRBJ2-2	many	TRBD2	TGTGCCAGCAGGAGGGGACTAGAGAACACCGGGGAGCTGTTTTTT	CASRRGLENTGELFF
TRBV2	TRBJ1-4	many	TRBD1	TGTGCCAGCAGCGAGGGACAGATCCAATATGAAAAACTGTTTTTT	CASSEGQIQYEKLFF
TRBV25-1	TRBJ2-2	.	.	TGTGCCAGCCTCCGAACGACAGCCAACACCGGGGAGCTGTTTTTT	CASLRTTANTGELFF
TRBV10-3	TRBJ2-2	.	.	TGTGCCAGCAGGGATACTATCTCGTATCCACCCGGGGAGCTGTTTTTT	CASRDTISYPPGELFF
TRBV25-1	TRBJ2-2	.	.	TGTGCCAGCAGCCAAGGTTCACCAAACACCGGGGAGCTGTTTTTT	CASSQGSPNTGELFF
TRBV5-1	TRBJ2-5	.	.	TGTGCCAGCAGCGCAGGGGTGTACCAAGAGACCCAGTACTTC	CASSAGVYQETQYF
TRBV25-1	TRBJ1-5	.	.	TGTGCCTGGAGTGTCCGGCAGGGCACCAATCAGCCCCAGCATTTT	CAWSVRQGTNQPQHF
TRBV24-1	TRBJ2-2	few	TRBD1	TGTGCCACCAGTGACCCACCGGGACAGGGTGTGAGTCACGGGGAGCTGTTTTTT	CATSDPPGQGVSHGELFF
TRBV7-9	TRBJ2-7	many	.	TGTGCCAGCAGCTCGCGGGGCCGAGGCGAGCAGTACTTC	CASSSRGRGEQYF
TRBV5-6	TRBJ2-5	.	TRBD2	TGTGCCAGCAGCGTCTATACGGGAGGGGAGACCCAGTACTTC	CASSVYTGGETQYF
TRBV10-3	TRBJ1-1	.	TRBD1	TGTGCCATCAGTGACTCAGGACAGGGGAACACTGAAGCTTTCTTT	CAISDSGQGNTEAFF
TRBV12-3/TRBV12-4	TRBJ1-3	few	.	TGTGCCAGCGAGGTCTCAGGGGCCGGAAACACCATATATTTT	CASEVSGAGNTIYF
TRBV20-1	TRBJ1-2	.	.	TGCAGTGCTAGAGTCCTACAGGGTGTTGAGGGCTACACCTTC	CSARVLQGVEGYTF
TRBV20-1	TRBJ1-4	.	.	TGCAGTGCTAGAGATCGGGTCGATGAAAAACTGTTTTTT	CSARDRVDEKLFF
TRBV9	TRBJ2-7	.	TRBD2	TGTGCCAGCAGCTGGAGCGGGAGGCCCTACGAGCAGTACTTC	CASSWSGRPYEQYF
TRBV2	TRBJ2-1	few	.	TGTGCCAGCAGTAGCGGTGAGACCTACAATGAGCAGTTCTTC	CASSSGETYNEQFF
TRBV10-3	TRBJ2-5	.	.	TGTGCCATCAGTGAAGCGCACAGGGAAGAGACCCAGTACTTC	CAISEAHREETQYF
TRBV20-1	TRBJ2-7	.	.	TGCAGTGCTAGAGATGGGGGGAACGAGCAGTACTTC	CSARDGGNEQYF
TRBV19	TRBJ2-5	.	.	TGTGCCAGCAGTGGTACTGGGGAAGGTTTCGAGACCCAGTACTTC	CASSGTGEGFETQYF
TRBV13	TRBJ2-7	.	TRBD2	TGTGCCAGCAAGTCGGGGGGAGCCTACGAGCAGTACTTC	CASKSGGAYEQYF
TRBV9	TRBJ1-1	few	.	TGTGCCAGCAGCCAAGGTACAGGGTTAATAACTGAAGCTTTCTTT	CASSQGTGLITEAFF
TRBV11-2	TRBJ1-5	.	.	TGTGCCAGCAGTGGGGTTAGTCAGCCCCAGCATTTT	CASSGVSQPQHF
TRBV9	TRBJ1-4	few	.	TGTGCCAGCAGCGCGGGTGGCAGCCAAAAACTGTTTTTT	CASSAGGSQKLFF
TRBV12-3/TRBV12-4	TRBJ1-6	many	.	TGTGCCACAAAAGAACAGGAGTTTCAACCCCTCCACTTT	CATKEQEFQPLHF
TRBV5-1	TRBJ1-1	.	.	TGCGCCAGCAGCCAAAAGTGGGGGACGACGTCTGAAGCTTTCTTT	CASSQKWGTTSEAFF
TRBV14	TRBJ2-3	.	.	TGTGCCAGCAGCCAAGATTTTGTCGACCTCGGGGATACGCAGTATTTT	CASSQDFVDLGDTQYF
TRBV7-2	TRBJ2-7	.	TRBD2	TGTGCCAGCAGCTTAGCCTGGACTAGCGGGAGGGAATACGAGCAGTACTTC	CASSLAWTSGREYEQYF
TRBV20-1	TRBJ1-6	many	.	TGCAGTGCTAGCGAGGATTCCCCACCCCTCCACTTT	CSASEDSPPLHF
TRBV11-3	TRBJ2-7	few	.	TGTGCCAGCAGCTTGGTCCGGGCCTCGGAGTACTTC	CASSLVRASEYF
TRBV7-9	TRBJ1-6	many	.	TGTGCCAGCAGCCAAACAGGGCAGGGGAATTCACCCCTCCACTTT	CASSQTGQGNSPLHF